The present TCR beta chain was sequenced within a study of T cell responses to AZD1222 COVID-19 vaccine. Using immunoSEQ multiplex PCR, the repertoire was profiled, and TCRdb retains in-frame clones only, with some absent. Counted here are some 150,000 clones, more than 75% occurring once; the ten biggest clones make up around 5.5%. Germline CDR1 is SEHNR and CDR2 is FQNEAQ (reference sequence). V dropped 2 bases and J dropped 9 bases, with 17 bases sitting between them. The CDR3 is 15 residues long. This receptor was taken from an adult in good health. This chain links TRBV7-9 with TRBJ2-1; a possible D gene is TRBD2 (6 bases). The material sequenced was peripheral blood, taken on day 0 of AZD1222 vaccination. The CDR3 nucleotides are TGTGCCAGCAGCTTATTAGGACCGCTCGGGGGTGAGCAGTTCTTC. Encoded protein: CASSLLGPLGGEQFF. The full variable domain, in which reference TRBV7-9 and TRBJ2-1 provide the parts outside the CDR3, is DTGVSQNPRHKITKRGQNVTFRCDPISEHNRLYWYRQTLGQGPEFLTYFQNEAQLEKSRLLSDRFSAERPKGSFSTLEIQRTEQGDSAMYLCASSLLGPLGGEQFFGPGTRLTVL.